This entry lists 20 T cell receptor beta chains sequenced from one sample in a study of technical replicates of blood from a few donors. Profiled with immunoSEQ multiplex PCR; TCRdb holds only in-frame clones, not every one. The table lists 85,000 or so clones, roughly 94% of them singletons, with under 0.3% in the top ten. The sequenced material came from T cells isolated from PBMCs. These receptors were obtained from a human donor in good health.

The V and J genes are TRBV7-6 and TRBJ1-1; TRBD1 matches 12 bases. V trimming: 6 bases; J trimming: 1 base; junction bases outside the gene matches: 9. Germline CDR1 reads SGHVS; CDR2 reads FNYEAQ. There are 17 residues in the CDR3. CDR3 region: CASSPGQGAWANTEAFF. CDR3 nucleotide sequence: TGTGCCAGCAGTCCGGGACAGGGGGCGTGGGCGAACACTGAAGCTTTCTTT. The variable domain in full, with the rest retrieved from reference TRBV7-6 and TRBJ1-1, is GAGVSQSPRYKVTKRGQDVALRCDPISGHVSLYWYRQALGQGPEFLTYFNYEAQQDKSGLPNDRFSAERPEGSISTLTIQRTEQRDSAMYRCASSPGQGAWANTEAFFGQGTRLTVV.

This clone has a single count. The chain uses TRBV30 and TRBJ2-5; 8 bases align to TRBD1. The junction had 8 bases not matched to a gene; V was cut back by 2 bases and J by 9 bases. The germline V gene has CDR1 GTSNPN and CDR2 SVGIG (reference sequence). This CDR3 has 13 residues. This CDR3 is CAWSRDRYAAQYF. Written as DNA, the CDR3 is TGTGCCTGGAGTAGGGACAGGTACGCGGCCCAGTACTTC. Full variable domain (remainder filled in from reference TRBV30 and TRBJ2-5): SQTIHQWPATLVQPVGSPLSLECTVEGTSNPNLYWYRQAAGRGLQLLFYSVGIGQISSEVPQNLSASRPQDRQFILSSKKLLLSDSGFYLCAWSRDRYAAQYFGPGTRLLVL.

The chain joins TRBV4-1 to TRBJ1-2, with 9 bases matching TRBD1. The CDR3 spans 16 residues. The V segment lost 1 base and the J segment 2 bases; nucleotides outside the gene matches: 5. Germline V CDR1 and CDR2: MGHRA, YSYEKL. CDR3 amino acids: CASSQGTGTGNYGYTF. DNA of the CDR3: TGCGCCAGCAGCCAAGGGACAGGGACAGGGAACTATGGCTACACCTTC.

J is TRBJ2-1 and V is TRBV5-6; 10 nucleotides match TRBD2. Per germline, CDR1 SGHDT and CDR2 YYEEEE. The CDR3 is 15 amino acids. With 4 bases clipped from V and 4 bases from J, the junction kept 5 bases outside the gene matches. CDR3 DNA sequence: TGTGCCAGCAGCAGGACTAGCGGTTTTTACAATGAGCAGTTCTTC. This gives the protein CASSRTSGFYNEQFF. The whole variable domain, filled in from reference TRBV5-6 and TRBJ2-1, reads DAGVTQSPTHLIKTRGQQVTLRCSPKSGHDTVSWYQQALGQGPQFIFQYYEEEERQRGNFPDRFSGHQFPNYSSELNVNALLLGDSALYLCASSRTSGFYNEQFFGPGTRLTVL.

The V and J genes are TRBV15 and TRBJ2-1, with 12 bases identical to TRBD1. With 3 bases clipped from V and 9 bases from J, the junction kept 6 bases outside the gene matches. Germline CDR1 reads LNHNV; CDR2 reads YYDKDF (reference sequence). The CDR3 loop spans 15 amino acids. In DNA form, the CDR3 reads TGTGCCACCAGCAGGGGGTGGGACAGGGGGCGTGAGCAGTTCTTC. This codes for CATSRGWDRGREQFF.

The chain employs TRBV6-5 and TRBJ2-5; D possibly corresponds to TRBD1 (6 bases). Trimming removed 6 bases from V and 2 bases from J, with 13 bases in between. Germline CDR1 and CDR2: MNHEY and SVGAGI. CDR3 length: 14 residues. CDR3 coding DNA: TGTGCCAGCAGAGTATACAGGGATCAAGAGACCCAGTACTTC. It codes for CASRVYRDQETQYF.

This chain links TRBV9 with TRBJ1-1, with unresolved D. CDR3 length: 14 residues. V was cut by 0 bases and J by 2 bases, with 8 bases left in between. CDR1 SGDLS and CDR2 YYNGEE come from the germline V gene. The CDR3 DNA reads TGTGCCAGCAGCGTAGTGGGCAGTAACACTGAAGCTTTCTTT. Protein sequence: CASSVVGSNTEAFF.

The chain has TRBV19 and TRBJ2-3, with 14 bases that match TRBD2. The CDR3 covers 22 residues. V gave up 5 bases and J gave up 4 bases; unmatched junction bases: 23. CDR1 is LNHDA and CDR2 is SQIVND in the germline V gene (reference sequence). CDR3 sequence (DNA): TGTGCCAGTAGTGGGGACAGGGGAACCGGGACTAGCGGGAGTCTGGTCCCAGATACGCAGTATTTT. The encoded protein is CASSGDRGTGTSGSLVPDTQYF. Looking up the rest from reference TRBV19 and TRBJ2-3 gives the full variable domain: DGGITQSPKYLFRKEGQNVTLSCEQNLNHDAMYWYRQDPGQGLRLIYYSQIVNDFQKGDIAEGYSVSREKKESFPLTVTSAQKNPTAFYLCASSGDRGTGTSGSLVPDTQYFGPGTRLTVL.

The chain combines TRBV15 with TRBJ1-2; 7 bases agree with TRBD1. This CDR3 has 17 amino acids. Germline V gives CDR1 LNHNV, CDR2 YYDKDF (reference sequence). J lost 0 bases, V lost 5 bases, and 12 bases had no gene match. The CDR3 is CATSPPRFQGANYGYTF. The CDR3 DNA reads TGTGCCACCAGCCCCCCCAGGTTCCAGGGGGCTAACTATGGCTACACCTTC.

Only one count was recorded for this clone. This chain links TRBV29-1 with TRBJ1-2, with 8 bases that match TRBD1. The CDR3 consists of 18 residues. The germline V gene encodes CDR1 SQVTM and CDR2 ANQGSEA. J lost 4 bases, V lost 0 bases, and 16 bases had no gene match. The CDR3 loop reads CSVEDLRQGAREGYGYTF. In DNA form, the CDR3 reads TGCAGCGTTGAAGATCTTAGGCAGGGGGCGCGTGAGGGCTATGGCTACACCTTC.

This chain links TRBV18 with TRBJ2-5; 8 bases match TRBD2. V shed 3 bases and J 6 bases; nucleotides not matched to a gene: 6. This CDR3 spans 14 amino acids. CDR1 and CDR2 from the germline V gene are KGHSH and LQKENI. This chain's CDR3 is CASSPRGGSQTQYF. Written as DNA, the CDR3 is TGTGCCAGCTCACCCCGGGGGGGGAGTCAGACCCAGTACTTC.

The rearrangement uses TRBV15 and TRBJ2-6; perhaps TRBD2 as D (5 bases). The germline gives CDR1 LNHNV, CDR2 YYDKDF (reference sequence). V was cut by 7 bases and J by 2 bases, with 15 bases left in between. The CDR3 is 16 residues long. The CDR3 sequence is CATNGAGVAGANVLTF. DNA of the CDR3: TGTGCCACCAACGGTGCGGGTGTAGCTGGGGCCAACGTCCTGACTTTC.

The CDR3 here is CASILRPGQISYEQYF. In nucleotides, the CDR3 is TGTGCCAGCATCCTTAGACCGGGACAGATCTCCTACGAGCAGTACTTC. This chain uses TRBV2 with TRBJ2-7; the match to TRBD1 covers 7 bases. The CDR3 length is 16 residues. Germline V CDR1 and CDR2: SNHLY, FYNNEI. Losses at the gene ends were 7 bases for V and 0 bases for J; bases not matched to a gene: 12. Combining the CDR3 with reference TRBV2 and TRBJ2-7 gives the whole variable domain EPEVTQTPSHQVTQMGQEVILRCVPISNHLYFYWYRQILGQKVEFLVSFYNNEISEKSEIFDDQFSVERPDGSNFTLKIRSTKLEDSAMYFCASILRPGQISYEQYFGPGTRLTVT.

This clone has just one count. This chain connects TRBV19 to TRBJ1-5, with D perhaps TRBD1 (6 bases). CDR1 LNHDA and CDR2 SQIVND come from the germline V gene (reference sequence). V was shortened by 8 bases and J by 0 bases, with 17 bases between the two germline ends. This CDR3 has 16 residues. The CDR3 here is CASGGAEPYSNQPQHF. The CDR3 coding sequence is TGTGCCAGTGGGGGGGCAGAGCCTTATAGCAATCAGCCCCAGCATTTT.

The chain joins TRBV19 to TRBJ1-4, with D possibly matching TRBD1 (6 bases). V dropped 3 bases and J dropped 10 bases, with 6 bases sitting between them. This CDR3 has 11 amino acids. Germline V gene data show CDR1 as LNHDA and CDR2 as SQIVND (reference sequence). CDR3 DNA sequence: TGTGCCAGTAGTATGACAGGAAAACTGTTTTTT. It specifies CASSMTGKLFF.

This rearrangement joins TRBV6-1 to TRBJ1-2; D uncertain. Germline-derived CDR1 and CDR2 are MNHNS and SASEGT. The CDR3 runs to 14 residues. V was cut by 2 bases and J by 2 bases, with 9 bases left in between. The CDR3 spells CASSEWSVNYGYTF. The CDR3 DNA is TGTGCCAGCAGTGAATGGAGTGTGAACTATGGCTACACCTTC.

V gene TRBV5-1 combines with J gene TRBJ1-1; tentative D call: TRBD1 (6 bases). CDR1 and CDR2 (germline): SGHRS, YFSETQ. The length of the CDR3 is 15 residues. V lost 4 bases to trimming and J lost 3 bases, with 16 bases between them. The CDR3 spells CASSAGQLEDTEAFF. The CDR3 DNA sequence: TGCGCCAGCAGCGCCGGACAGTTAGAGGACACTGAAGCTTTCTTT.

V usage is TRBV6-5 and J usage is TRBJ1-2; D is perhaps TRBD1 (6 bases). V lost 5 bases, J lost 6 bases, and 16 bases lay in between. Germline-derived CDR1 and CDR2 are MNHEY and SVGAGI. This CDR3 has 14 amino acids. The CDR3 spells CASSRPTGLNGYTF. CDR3 sequence (DNA): TGTGCCAGCAGTCGCCCTACAGGGCTCAATGGCTACACCTTC.

The gene calls are TRBV11-3 and TRBJ2-1, with a weak D call TRBD1 (5 bases). Germline values: CDR1 SGHNT, CDR2 YENEEA. The CDR3 is made up of 14 amino acids. Trimming pared 3 bases from V and 2 bases from J, leaving 8 bases between. CDR3 sequence (DNA): TGTGCCAGCAGCTTGAAGACAGCCTACAATGAGCAGTTCTTC. Protein product: CASSLKTAYNEQFF.

The rearrangement uses TRBV5-1 and TRBJ1-4; TRBD1 matches at 10 bases. The CDR3 is made up of 13 amino acids. Germline values: CDR1 SGHRS, CDR2 YFSETQ. V lost 0 bases and J lost 11; bases outside the gene matches: 1. The CDR3 region has the DNA TGCGCCAGCAGCTTGGTGGGACAGGGGAAACTGTTTTTT. Translating gives CASSLVGQGKLFF.